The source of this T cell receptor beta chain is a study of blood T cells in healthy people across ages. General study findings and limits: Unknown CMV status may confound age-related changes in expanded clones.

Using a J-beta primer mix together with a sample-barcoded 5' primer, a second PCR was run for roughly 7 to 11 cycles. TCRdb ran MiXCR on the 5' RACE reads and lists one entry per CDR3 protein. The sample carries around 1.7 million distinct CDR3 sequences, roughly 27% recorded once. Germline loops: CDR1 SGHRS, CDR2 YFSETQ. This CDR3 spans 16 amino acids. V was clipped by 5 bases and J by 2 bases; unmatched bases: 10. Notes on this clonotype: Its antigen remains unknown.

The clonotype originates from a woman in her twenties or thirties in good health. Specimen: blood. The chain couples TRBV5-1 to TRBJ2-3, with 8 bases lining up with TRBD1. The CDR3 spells CASRDRDNLATDTQYF. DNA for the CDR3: TGCGCCAGCAGGGACAGGGATAATTTGGCCACAGATACGCAGTATTTT.